This is a list of T cell receptor beta chains from one sample in a study of memory CD4+ T cells and cytomegalovirus serostatus. The protocol was immunoSEQ multiplex PCR, while the TCRdb copy is restricted to in-frame clones and leaves out a portion. The sample consists of some 26,000 clones, 70% to 80% of them appearing once. Sequencing was done on a sample of memory CD4+ T cells from blood. The receptors stem from an adult in good health and CMV-seronegative. The CDR3 runs from the conserved cysteine through the conserved F or W. The order of the fields is clone size, V gene, J gene, CDR3 protein. Expanded clones are given a class, and other clones once, few, many or no size at all.

>NA|TRBV27|TRBJ1-2
CASSSRSAGNYGYTF
>NA|TRBV2|TRBJ1-4
CASSPRIATNEKLFF
>few|TRBV19|TRBJ2-7
CASSISPGASWEQYF
>NA|TRBV5-4|TRBJ2-7
CASTPGGGAGEQYF
>NA|TRBV7-8|TRBJ2-2
CASKPFTWGGARTGELFF
>once|TRBV4-3|TRBJ2-3
CASSQRNRQGRDTQYF
>NA|TRBV27|TRBJ1-2
CASSLGGQRGYTF
>NA|TRBV11-2|TRBJ2-3
CASSPAVVPDTQYF
>NA|TRBV29-1|TRBJ1-1
CSVGGDSFTEAFF
>NA|TRBV7-2|TRBJ2-3
CASSHDYTDTQYF
>NA|TRBV6-5|TRBJ1-2
CASSYSIIGYGYTF
>NA|TRBV4-3|TRBJ2-7
CASSQDSGAVYEQYF
>NA|TRBV9|TRBJ2-5
CASSPLPAGGTETQYF
>NA|TRBV9|TRBJ2-6
CASRFQKTGGSSGANVLTF